This T cell receptor beta chain originates from a study of blood T cell repertoires in COVID-19. As processed by the authors: Estimates of nucleated cell counts were drawn from the amplification of reference gene primers. Sequencing was performed with immunoSEQ multiplex PCR; in TCRdb, only in-frame clones are kept and a portion is missing. The DNA was the basis for D and trimming; V, J and clone size are from that table. The profile shows approximately 75,000 clones, roughly four fifths of them singletons. Trimming pared 1 base from V and 5 bases from J, leaving 14 bases between. Germline V gene sequence: CDR1 SGHTA, CDR2 FQGTGA. The CDR3 extends over 15 amino acids.

The TCR sequence derives from a human donor in a cohort sampled during active COVID-19. Sequences were obtained from peripheral blood. This chain links TRBV7-3 with TRBJ2-5; a possible D gene is TRBD1 (5 bases). This CDR3 is CASSLNGRAQETQYF. The CDR3 nucleotides read TGTGCCAGCAGCTTAAACGGCAGGGCCCAGGAGACCCAGTACTTC.